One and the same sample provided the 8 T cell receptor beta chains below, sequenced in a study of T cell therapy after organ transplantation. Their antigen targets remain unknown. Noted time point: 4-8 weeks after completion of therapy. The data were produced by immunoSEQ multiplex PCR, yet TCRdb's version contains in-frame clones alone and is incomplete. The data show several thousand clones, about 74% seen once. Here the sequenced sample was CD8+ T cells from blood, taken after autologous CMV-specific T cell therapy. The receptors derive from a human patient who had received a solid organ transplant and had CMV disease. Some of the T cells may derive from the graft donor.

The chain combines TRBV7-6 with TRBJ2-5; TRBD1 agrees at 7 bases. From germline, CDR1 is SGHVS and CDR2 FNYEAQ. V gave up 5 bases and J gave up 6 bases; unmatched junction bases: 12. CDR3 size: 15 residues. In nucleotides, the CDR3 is TGTGCCAGCAGCGGAACCCTGACAGGGATGAAGACCCAGTACTTC. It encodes CASSGTLTGMKTQYF.

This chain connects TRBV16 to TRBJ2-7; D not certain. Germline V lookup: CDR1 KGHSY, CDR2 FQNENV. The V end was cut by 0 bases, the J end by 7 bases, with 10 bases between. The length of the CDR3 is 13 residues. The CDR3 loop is CASSQSVFWEQYF. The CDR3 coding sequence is TGTGCCAGCAGCCAATCTGTGTTTTGGGAGCAGTACTTC. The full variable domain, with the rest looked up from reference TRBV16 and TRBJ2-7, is GEEVAQTPKHLVRGEGQKAKLYCAPIKGHSYVFWYQQVLKNEFKFLISFQNENVFDETGMPKERFSAKCLPNSPCSLEIQATKLEDSAVYFCASSQSVFWEQYFGPGTRLTVT.

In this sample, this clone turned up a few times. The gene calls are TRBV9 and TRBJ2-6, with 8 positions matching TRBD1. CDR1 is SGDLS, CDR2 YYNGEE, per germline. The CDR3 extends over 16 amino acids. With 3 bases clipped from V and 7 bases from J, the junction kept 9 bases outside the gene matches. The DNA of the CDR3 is TGTGCCAGCAGCGCCGAGGACAGGGTACTAGCCAACGTCCTGACTTTC. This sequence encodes CASSAEDRVLANVLTF.

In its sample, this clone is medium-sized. The CDR3 sequence: CASSQDLQWDSLSEQYF. CDR3 DNA: TGTGCCAGCAGCCAAGATCTACAATGGGACAGCTTATCCGAGCAGTACTTC. The chain has TRBV4-2 and TRBJ2-7; TRBD1 agrees at 7 bases. V was clipped by 0 bases and J by 6 bases; unmatched bases: 14. The CDR3 spans 17 residues. CDR1 and CDR2 from the germline V gene are LGHNA and YNFKEQ.

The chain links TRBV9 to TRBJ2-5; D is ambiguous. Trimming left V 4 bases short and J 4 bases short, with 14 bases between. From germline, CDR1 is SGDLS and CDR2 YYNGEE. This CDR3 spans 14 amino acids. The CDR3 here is CASSSGRPGETQYF. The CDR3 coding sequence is TGTGCCAGCAGCTCCGGACGGCCCGGAGAGACCCAGTACTTC.

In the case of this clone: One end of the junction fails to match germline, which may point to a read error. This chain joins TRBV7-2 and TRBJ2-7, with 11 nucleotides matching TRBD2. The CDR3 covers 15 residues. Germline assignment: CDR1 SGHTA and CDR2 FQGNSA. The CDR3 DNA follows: TGTGCCAGCAGTTTAGCGGGAGGGCCGTTATACGAGCAGTACTTC. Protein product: CASSLAGGPLYEQYF. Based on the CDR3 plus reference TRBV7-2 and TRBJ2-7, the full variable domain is GAGVSQSPSNKVTEKGKDVELRCDPISGHTALYWYRQSLGQGLEFLIYFQGNSAPDKSGLPSDRFSAERTGGSVSTLTIQRTQQEDSAVYLCASSLAGGPLYEQYFGPGTRLTVT.

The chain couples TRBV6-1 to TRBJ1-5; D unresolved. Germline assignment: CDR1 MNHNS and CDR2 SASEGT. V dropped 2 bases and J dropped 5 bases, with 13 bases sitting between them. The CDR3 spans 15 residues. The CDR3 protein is CASSEFATTDQPQHF. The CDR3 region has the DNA TGTGCCAGCAGTGAATTTGCTACCACAGATCAGCCCCAGCATTTT.

The CDR3 sequence: CASSLAGSGANVLTF. The CDR3 DNA reads as TGTGCCAGCAGCTTGGCGGGCTCTGGGGCCAACGTCCTGACTTTC. The V and J genes are TRBV5-4 and TRBJ2-6; no clear D gene. The V end lost 0 bases, the J end lost 0 bases, and 4 bases lay between the germline ends. CDR3 length: 15 amino acids. CDR1 is SGHNT, CDR2 YYREEE, per germline (reference sequence).